One T cell receptor (beta chain) is described in this entry. Its antigen is as yet unknown. This sample is part of a study of OX40 agonist ivuxolimab in advanced cancers. On the study more broadly: Males comprised 82.7% of the group, whose mean age was 60 years (range about 20 to 79). General observations from the study: Relative to CD4+ cells, CD8+ T cells on average had more expanded clones. At doses 0.1 to 3.0 mg/kg, CD4+ and CD8+ clones expanded. Nonresponders included some who also had low normalized T-cell clonal expansion.

Some clones are missing from TCRdb's copy, which holds only in-frame ones; the method was immunoSEQ multiplex PCR. This sample has around 83,000 clones, with 91% found just once. V lost 5 bases, J lost 6 bases, and 10 bases lay in between. Germline V gene data show CDR1 as GTSNPN and CDR2 as SVGIG (reference sequence). The CDR3 sequence is 11 residues long. The receptor comes from an adult with an advanced solid tumor such as melanoma, head and neck, liver or kidney cancer. The chain links TRBV30 to TRBJ1-2; possibly TRBD1 for D (5 bases). Source: CD4+ or CD8+ T cells sorted from blood, taken in a trial of the OX40 agonist ivuxolimab. The DNA for the CDR3 is TGTGCCTGGTCAATAGGGGATGGCTACACCTTC. Encoded protein: CAWSIGDGYTF.